Detailed here is one T cell receptor (beta chain). Its antigen is not yet known. The record has no base qualities; no much larger clone is one base away. The CDR3 runs 15 amino acids, cysteine and phenylalanine included. CDR3 DNA only is kept here, 45 bases in frame from base 1. V is shortened by 4 bases, J by 0 bases, and the region joining them spans 12 bases. The CDR1 and CDR2 encoded by the germline V gene are MDHEN and SYDVKM. Collaborating institutions collected whole blood in K2EDTA tubes following their own protocols. For TCRbeta analysis, collaborators shipped samples in one of three forms: frozen whole blood, isolated PBMCs, or DNA extracted from either of those sample types. This entry belongs to a study of blood T cell repertoires in COVID-19 (dated by TCRdb to the early 2020s). At the level of the whole study: Samples from collaborators originated in the United States, Italy and Spain and spanned both the acute and convalescent phases of COVID-19. Where available, HLA class I and class II types were obtained from metadata supplied by the sample provider rather than from assay-based typing. Samples came from the ongoing ImmuneRACE study (first 160 participants) plus 1,254 subjects from 6 global collaborators. A freely available public database, intended as a resource for researchers studying the immune response to SARS-CoV-2, is where the repertoires were released. The material from the prospective study consisted of cDNA or gDNA derived from T cells, B-cell-depleted T cells, or PBMCs. The sample metadata nearly always contained a de-identified subject ID, COVID-19 status, age in years and sex. Deeply sampled blood TCRbeta repertoires from subjects exposed to, actively infected with, or recovered from COVID-19 were included in the dataset. Summary of the overall study and its limitations: The quantity of clinical and demographic metadata differed by source and by participant and was supplied without curation.

The immunoSEQ Assay, a bias-controlled multiplex PCR, was used to amplify TCRbeta CDR3 regions from genomic DNA. The authors processed their data as follows. The number of nucleated cells in each sample was estimated by amplification of reference gene primers within the assay. Sequence reads were collapsed and filtered to measure the absolute abundance of every unique TCRbeta CDR3 rearrangement. For each sample, productive Simpson clonality was calculated by taking the square root of Simpson's diversity index across productive rearrangements. The table was pulled from immuneACCESS by TCRdb, which kept in-frame rearrangements only. Such tables lose some clones; where checked, under half of the loss comes from unresolved V genes, and the rest has no known cause. The D gene and trimming were derived from the DNA, and the V and J assignments and clone size from that table. In this sample the table shows 140,000 or so clones, nearly 90% of which occur a single time. The ten largest clones take up around 1.9% of the sample.

The sequenced sample was peripheral blood. The receptor was isolated from a man between 70 and 80 years old with acute or convalescent COVID-19. The receptor chain draws on TRBV28 and TRBJ2-5, with no confident D gene call. The CDR3 corresponds to CASSSSSPYQETQYF. The DNA is TGTGCCAGCAGTTCCTCCAGTCCTTACCAAGAGACCCAGTACTTC.